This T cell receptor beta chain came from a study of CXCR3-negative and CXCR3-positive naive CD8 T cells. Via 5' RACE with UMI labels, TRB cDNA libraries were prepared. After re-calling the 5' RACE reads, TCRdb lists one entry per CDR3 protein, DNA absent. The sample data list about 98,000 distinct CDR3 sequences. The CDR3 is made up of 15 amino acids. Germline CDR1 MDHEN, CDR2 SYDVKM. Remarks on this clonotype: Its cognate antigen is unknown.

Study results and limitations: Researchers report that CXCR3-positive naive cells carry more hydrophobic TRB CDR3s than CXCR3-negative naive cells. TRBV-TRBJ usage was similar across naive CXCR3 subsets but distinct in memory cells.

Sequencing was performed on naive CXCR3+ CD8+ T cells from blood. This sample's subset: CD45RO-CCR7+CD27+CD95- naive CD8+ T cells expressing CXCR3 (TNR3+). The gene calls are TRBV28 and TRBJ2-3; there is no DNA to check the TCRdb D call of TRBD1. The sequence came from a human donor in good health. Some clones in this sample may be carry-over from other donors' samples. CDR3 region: CASSPPLRGLDTQYF.